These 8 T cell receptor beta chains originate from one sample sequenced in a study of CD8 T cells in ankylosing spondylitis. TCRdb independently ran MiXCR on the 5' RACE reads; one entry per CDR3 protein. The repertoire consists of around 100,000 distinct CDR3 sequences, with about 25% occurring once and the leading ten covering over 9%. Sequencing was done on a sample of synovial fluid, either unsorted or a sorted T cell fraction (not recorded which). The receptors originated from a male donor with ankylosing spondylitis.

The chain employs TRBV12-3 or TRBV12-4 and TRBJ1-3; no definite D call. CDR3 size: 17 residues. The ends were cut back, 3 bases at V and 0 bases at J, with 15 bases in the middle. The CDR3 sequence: CASSLEGTTSSGNTIYF. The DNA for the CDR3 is TGTGCCAGCAGTTTGGAGGGAACAACGAGCTCTGGAAACACCATATATTTT.

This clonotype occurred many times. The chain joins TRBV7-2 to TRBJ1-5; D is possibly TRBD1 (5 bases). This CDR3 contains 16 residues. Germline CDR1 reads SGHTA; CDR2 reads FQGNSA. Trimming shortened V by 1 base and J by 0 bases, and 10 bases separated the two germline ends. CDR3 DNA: TGTGCCAGCAGCTTAGGGGCAGGGAATAGCAATCAGCCCCAGCATTTT. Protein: CASSLGAGNSNQPQHF.

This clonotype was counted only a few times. The CDR3 coding sequence is TGTGCCAGCAGCCAAGATACAGCAGAGAGACAGTACTTC. Residues: CASSQDTAERQYF. The J gene is TRBJ2-5, the V gene TRBV3-1, with D unresolved. The ends were cut back, 0 bases at V and 11 bases at J, with 13 bases in the middle. Germline V gene data show CDR1 as LGHDT and CDR2 as YNNKEL (reference sequence). CDR3 length: 13 residues.

This chain's CDR3 is CASSPRGDRTYNEQFF. The CDR3, as DNA: TGTGCCAGCTCACCGAGAGGGGACAGAACCTACAATGAGCAGTTCTTC. This chain connects TRBV18 to TRBJ2-1; 7 bases agree with TRBD1. CDR1 and CDR2 from the germline V gene are KGHSH and LQKENI. There are 16 residues in the CDR3. Trimming removed 3 bases from V and 2 bases from J; junction bases left unmatched: 7.

The CDR3 bases are TGCAGTGCTAGAGTCCGGGGGGGGAGCGTCAATGAGCAGTTCTTC. This codes for CSARVRGGSVNEQFF. The chain uses TRBV20-1 and TRBJ2-1; 8 positions match TRBD2. Germline V gives CDR1 DFQATT, CDR2 SNEGSKA (reference sequence). The V segment lost 1 base and the J segment 6 bases; nucleotides outside the gene matches: 8. This CDR3 is 15 amino acids long.

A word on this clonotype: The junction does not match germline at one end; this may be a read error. This chain's CDR3 is CASSPPAQQTQYF. CDR3 DNA: TGTGCCAGCTCACCACCGGCCCAACAGACCCAGTACTTC. This chain connects TRBV18 to TRBJ2-5, with D unclear. Germline V gene data show CDR1 as KGHSH and CDR2 as LQKENI. The CDR3 length is 13 residues.

The CDR3: CSASRGGNYGYTF. DNA of the CDR3: TGCAGTGCCTCGAGAGGGGGGAACTATGGCTACACCTTC. J is TRBJ1-2 and V is TRBV20-1, with D perhaps TRBD1 (6 bases). With 6 bases removed from V and 2 bases from J, the gap between germline ends came to 13 bases. The CDR3 totals 13 residues. From germline, CDR1 is DFQATT and CDR2 SNEGSKA (reference sequence).

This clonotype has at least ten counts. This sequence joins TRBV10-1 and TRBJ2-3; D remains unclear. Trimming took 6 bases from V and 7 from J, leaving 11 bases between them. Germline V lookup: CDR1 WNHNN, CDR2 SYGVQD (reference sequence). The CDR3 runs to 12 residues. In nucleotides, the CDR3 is TGCGCCAGCAGCTCCGCGGAAAATACGCAGTATTTT. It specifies CASSSAENTQYF.